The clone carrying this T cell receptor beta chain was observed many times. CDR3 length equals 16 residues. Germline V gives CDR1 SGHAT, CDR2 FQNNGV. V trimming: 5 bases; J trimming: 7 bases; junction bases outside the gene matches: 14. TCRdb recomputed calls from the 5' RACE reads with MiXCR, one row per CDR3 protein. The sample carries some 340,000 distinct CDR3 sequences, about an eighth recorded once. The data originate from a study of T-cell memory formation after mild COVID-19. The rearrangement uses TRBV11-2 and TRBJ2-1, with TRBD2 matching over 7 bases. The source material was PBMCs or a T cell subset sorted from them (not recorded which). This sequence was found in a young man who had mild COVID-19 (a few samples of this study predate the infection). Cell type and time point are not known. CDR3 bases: TGTGCCAGCAGCCGTCCCTCTAGCGGATTAAGTAATGAGCAGTTCTTC. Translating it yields CASSRPSSGLSNEQFF.